The clone carrying this T cell receptor (beta chain) is labeled medium-sized. As yet, its antigen is unknown. Profiling relied on immunoSEQ multiplex PCR, and the TCRdb table lists in-frame clones only, not all of them. The sample contains roughly 2,300 clones, less than 45% of which appear only once. The data originate from a study of T cells in localized non-small cell lung cancer. Study results and caveats: Of the top 100 tumor clones, median around 60 were in adjacent lung, approximately 29 among its top 100. A denser population of T cells in blood accompanied longer overall survival. Measurement of T cell clonality placed uninvolved adjacent lung highest, above the level in tumor.

Atypia-free adjacent lung was sampled at least 2 cm beyond the tumor margin. The input for sequencing was normal lung tissue next to the tumor, taken before any cancer treatment. This receptor was identified in a male donor older than 55 with stage I lung adenocarcinoma.

The CDR3 DNA reads TGTGCCAGCAGTTACTTGGGGACCCTCTCCCCATACACCTTC. Translation: CASSYLGTLSPYTF. V is TRBV6-8 and J is TRBJ1-2, with a tentative D call TRBD1 (5 bases). Trimming took 1 base from V and 11 from J, leaving 17 bases between them. The germline V gene encodes CDR1 MNHGY and CDR2 SAAAGT. The CDR3 has 14 amino acids.